This entry lists 23 T cell receptor beta chains sequenced from one sample in a study of siplizumab effects on memory and regulatory T cells. Only in-frame clones appear in the TCRdb table, and some are missing; sequencing was by immunoSEQ multiplex PCR. This sample has 94,000 or so clones, with 96% found just once. Sequencing used naive CD4+ T cells sorted from blood. The receptors were gathered from a human donor in good health.

The gene calls are TRBV28 and TRBJ1-2, with D possibly TRBD1 on 5 matching bases. The germline CDR1 and CDR2 sequences are MDHEN and SYDVKM. Trimming removed 5 bases from V and 4 bases from J, with 11 bases in between. The CDR3 extends over 13 amino acids. This chain's CDR3 is CASSGGDAYGYTF. CDR3 bases: TGTGCCAGCAGTGGGGGGGACGCCTATGGCTACACCTTC.

CDR3 nucleotides: TGCAGCGTTGACAGGGCCAAAGATACGCAGTATTTT. It is translated as CSVDRAKDTQYF. This sequence joins TRBV29-1 and TRBJ2-3, with a possible D match to TRBD1 (5 bases). V dropped 3 bases and J dropped 5 bases, with 9 bases sitting between them. The CDR3 spans 12 residues. Germline lookup yields CDR1 SQVTM and CDR2 ANQGSEA.

V gene TRBV5-1 combines with J gene TRBJ2-6, with a tentative D call TRBD1 (5 bases). CDR3 length: 15 residues. In germline, CDR1 is SGHRS, CDR2 YFSETQ. V gave up 5 bases and J gave up 2 bases, with 11 bases separating them. The CDR3 nucleotides read TGCGCCAGCAGTAAACAGACAGCTGGGGCCAACGTCCTGACTTTC. Protein product: CASSKQTAGANVLTF.

About this clone itself: A junction boundary mismatches the germline segment, possibly from a read error. The chain links TRBV27 to TRBJ1-1; maybe TRBD1 (5 bases). The length of the CDR3 is 15 residues. Germline CDR1 reads MNHEY; CDR2 reads SMNVEV (reference sequence). CDR3 coding DNA: TGTACCAGCAGTTCAGGATCAGGGCGGGACACTGAAGCTTTCTTT. Translating it yields CTSSSGSGRDTEAFF.

The V and J genes are TRBV4-3 and TRBJ2-3; D ambiguous. CDR1 and CDR2 (germline): LGHNA, YSLEER. The ends were cut back, 0 bases at V and 3 bases at J, with 10 bases in the middle. The CDR3 runs 15 residues. The chain's CDR3 is CASSQDQGLTDTQYF. The CDR3 DNA sequence: TGCGCCAGCAGCCAAGATCAAGGGTTAACAGATACGCAGTATTTT.

The CDR3 DNA reads as TGTGCCAGCAGTGCGGGGACAGGGGGGACCTACGAGCAGTACTTC. Amino acids: CASSAGTGGTYEQYF. The chain is built from TRBV6-1 and TRBJ2-7; 11 bases align to TRBD1. The CDR3 has 15 residues. CDR1 is MNHNS and CDR2 is SASEGT in the germline V gene. The V segment lost 4 bases and the J segment 2 bases; nucleotides outside the gene matches: 4.

The genes are TRBV9 and TRBJ2-7; D gene unclear. The CDR3 runs 16 residues. CDR1 is SGDLS, CDR2 YYNGEE, per germline. The ends were cut back, 3 bases at V and 2 bases at J, with 18 bases in the middle. CDR3 coding DNA: TGTGCCAGCAGCGAAAGAGGCGGCCTACTTCCCTACGAGCAGTACTTC. Its translation is CASSERGGLLPYEQYF.

The chain employs TRBV11-2 and TRBJ2-4, with a tentative D call TRBD1 (5 bases). The ends were cut back, 1 base at V and 0 bases at J, with 10 bases in the middle. Germline lookup yields CDR1 SGHAT and CDR2 FQNNGV. The CDR3 has 16 amino acids. In DNA form, the CDR3 reads TGTGCCAGCAGCTTAGTAACAGGATTAGCCAAAAACATTCAGTACTTC. It yields the protein CASSLVTGLAKNIQYF.

This chain uses TRBV28 with TRBJ2-2; D perhaps matches TRBD2 (5 bases). V dropped 2 bases and J dropped 6 bases, with 7 bases sitting between them. Germline V gene data show CDR1 as MDHEN and CDR2 as SYDVKM. This CDR3 is built from 13 residues. CDR3 nucleotides: TGTGCCAGCAGTTTAATCGGGGCCGGGGAGCTGTTTTTT. Encoded protein: CASSLIGAGELFF.

The V call is TRBV6-9, the J call TRBJ2-3; tentative D call: TRBD1 (5 bases). Germline V CDR1 and CDR2: MNHGY, SVAAGI. The V end was cut by 2 bases, the J end by 0 bases, with 9 bases between. This CDR3 has 15 amino acids. The CDR3 coding sequence is TGTGCCAGCAGTTATCCAGACAGAAGCACAGATACGCAGTATTTT. Encoded protein: CASSYPDRSTDTQYF.

This sequence joins TRBV7-9 and TRBJ2-3, with D unclear. The CDR3 loop spans 13 amino acids. V shed 3 bases and J shed 3 bases, with 7 bases lying between them. CDR1 SEHNR and CDR2 FQNEAQ come from the germline V gene (reference sequence). The CDR3 is CASSFVTTDTQYF. CDR3 nucleotide sequence: TGTGCCAGCAGCTTCGTCACGACAGATACGCAGTATTTT.

The gene calls are TRBV19 and TRBJ1-2; 8 nucleotides align to TRBD1. CDR1 is LNHDA and CDR2 is SQIVND in the germline V gene (reference sequence). CDR3 length equals 13 residues. After removal of 9 bases from V and 7 bases from J, the junction contained 10 bases not matched to a gene. The CDR3 nucleotides are TGTGCCAGCATCAATCAGGGGGCAGGTGGCTACACCTTC. Protein: CASINQGAGGYTF. Variable domain in full (rest from reference TRBV19 and TRBJ1-2): DGGITQSPKYLFRKEGQNVTLSCEQNLNHDAMYWYRQDPGQGLRLIYYSQIVNDFQKGDIAEGYSVSREKKESFPLTVTSAQKNPTAFYLCASINQGAGGYTFGSGTRLTVV.

This clone was picked up one time. This chain joins TRBV6-1 and TRBJ2-5, with D hard to call. The V gene lost 5 bases and the J gene lost 0 bases, with 10 bases spanning the gap. The length of the CDR3 is 14 residues. CDR1 and CDR2 from the germline V gene are MNHNS and SASEGT. The CDR3 protein is CASSKVLYQETQYF. DNA for the CDR3: TGTGCCAGCAGTAAAGTTCTGTACCAAGAGACCCAGTACTTC.

This sequence joins TRBV2 and TRBJ1-6; possible D gene TRBD1, 5 bases. The CDR3 spans 18 residues. In germline, CDR1 is SNHLY, CDR2 FYNNEI. Between the trimmed V and J ends, which lost 6 bases and 4 bases, there was a span of 22 bases. The DNA for the CDR3 is TGTGCCAGCAGGGGGGAATTTTCCTTGACAGTTTATAATTCACCCCTCCACTTT. This translates into CASRGEFSLTVYNSPLHF. Filled out from reference TRBV2 and TRBJ1-6, the complete variable domain reads EPEVTQTPSHQVTQMGQEVILRCVPISNHLYFYWYRQILGQKVEFLVSFYNNEISEKSEIFDDQFSVERPDGSNFTLKIRSTKLEDSAMYFCASRGEFSLTVYNSPLHFGNGTRLTVT.

V and J are TRBV2 and TRBJ2-3; 9 bases are a match to TRBD2. The CDR3 spans 16 residues. Germline loops: CDR1 SNHLY, CDR2 FYNNEI. V was clipped by 7 bases and J by 2 bases; unmatched bases: 10. CDR3: CASNRGLAGNTDTQYF. CDR3 sequence (DNA): TGTGCCAGCAACCGAGGGCTAGCGGGGAACACAGATACGCAGTATTTT.

The gene calls are TRBV7-9 and TRBJ1-4, with D perhaps TRBD1 (6 bases). V lost 5 bases and J 0 bases, leaving 13 bases between the germline ends. This CDR3 has 16 amino acids. Looked up from germline, CDR1 is SEHNR and CDR2 is FQNEAQ (reference sequence). CDR3 sequence reads: CASSRTAIATNEKLFF. The CDR3 DNA reads as TGTGCCAGCAGCCGGACAGCGATAGCAACTAATGAAAAACTGTTTTTT.

This clone has a single count. The rearrangement links TRBV4-3 to TRBJ2-5; 9 bases map to TRBD2. The CDR3 totals 16 residues. The trim removed 0 bases at V and 6 bases at J, leaving 8 bases unmatched. Germline assignment: CDR1 LGHNA and CDR2 YSLEER. For the CDR3, the DNA is TGCGCCAGCAGCCAAGATCTAACAGCGGGGGGACAGACCCAGTACTTC. Encoded protein: CASSQDLTAGGQTQYF.

A remark on this clone: One end of the junction fails to match germline, which may point to a read error. V is TRBV28 and J is TRBJ1-1, with TRBD1 as a possible D gene (5 bases). This CDR3 has 12 residues. The germline CDR1 and CDR2 sequences are MDHEN and SYDVKM. The DNA for the CDR3 is TGCTTGACCGGGACCGAGAACACTGAAGCTTTCTTT. It codes for CLTGTENTEAFF.

The genes are TRBV10-3 and TRBJ2-5; D not certain. The J call may be wrong; the DNA end is better matched by TRBJ2-7. The germline V gene encodes CDR1 ENHRY and CDR2 SYGVKD. The CDR3 sequence is 13 residues long. CDR3 DNA sequence: TGTGCCATCAGTGAGTATCAGGCCTACGAGCAGTACTTC. Its translation is CAISEYQAYEQYF.

The CDR3 here is CASSFQGAGETQYF. The DNA of the CDR3 is TGTGCCAGCAGCTTTCAAGGGGCAGGCGAGACCCAGTACTTC. The rearrangement links TRBV5-4 to TRBJ2-5, with D possibly TRBD1 on 5 matching bases. V lost 2 bases and J 5 bases, leaving 13 bases between the germline ends. The germline gives CDR1 SGHNT, CDR2 YYREEE (reference sequence). This CDR3 region has 14 residues.

This chain links TRBV11-2 with TRBJ2-5, with D tentatively TRBD2 (6 bases). The CDR3 length is 14 residues. Germline V CDR1 and CDR2: SGHAT, FQNNGV. Trimming removed 5 bases from V and 3 bases from J, with 13 bases in between. The CDR3 sequence: CASSPGDKKETQYF. CDR3 sequence (DNA): TGTGCCAGCAGCCCGGGAGATAAAAAAGAGACCCAGTACTTC.

J is TRBJ2-1 and V is TRBV19, with D perhaps matching TRBD1 or TRBD2 (6 bases each). Germline assignment: CDR1 LNHDA and CDR2 SQIVND (reference sequence). The V end was cut by 4 bases, the J end by 2 bases, with 15 bases between. The CDR3 contains 16 residues. The CDR3 sequence: CASSTNRDFTYNEQFF. CDR3 coding DNA: TGTGCCAGTAGTACGAACAGGGACTTTACCTACAATGAGCAGTTCTTC.

This clone was seen once. This chain joins TRBV7-9 and TRBJ1-2; D might be TRBD1 (5 bases). V was shortened by 7 bases and J by 6 bases, with 15 bases between the two germline ends. The CDR3 has 13 residues. Looked up from germline, CDR1 is SEHNR and CDR2 is FQNEAQ (reference sequence). The CDR3 sequence: CASTQGPGDGYTF. CDR3 sequence (DNA): TGTGCCAGCACCCAGGGCCCCGGGGATGGCTACACCTTC.